The rows below give T cell receptor beta chains drawn from one sample of a study of T cells in Graves' hyperthyroidism and ophthalmopathy. Using its own MiXCR run on the multiplex PCR reads, TCRdb lists one record per CDR3 protein. The table lists more than 300,000 distinct CDR3 sequences, roughly 13% of them singletons. Sequencing used blood. These receptors were collected from a woman in her fifties or sixties with Graves' hyperthyroidism. CDR3s include the opening cysteine and the closing phenylalanine or tryptophan. The D gene is left open where the match is weak. Clone size is stated in some rows and not others, as once, few, many or a class when expanded.

clone size: many; V gene: TRBV11-1; D gene: -; J gene: TRBJ2-3; CDR3 DNA: TGTGCCAGCAGCTTATTGCCCTCGGGGGATACGCAGTATTTT; CDR3 protein: CASSLLPSGDTQYF
clone size: many; V gene: TRBV18; D gene: TRBD1; J gene: TRBJ1-1; CDR3 DNA: TGTGCCAGCTCATTCATGGACATACAGGGGGCTGAAGCTTTCTTT; CDR3 protein: CASSFMDIQGAEAFF
clone size: many; V gene: TRBV18; D gene: -; J gene: TRBJ2-7; CDR3 DNA: TGTGCCAGCTCACCCCGAGGGGCGATGTACGAGCAGTACTTC; CDR3 protein: CASSPRGAMYEQYF
clone size: many; V gene: TRBV3-1; D gene: -; J gene: TRBJ2-1; CDR3 DNA: TGTGCCAGCAGCCGCGGGAATGAGCAGTTCTTC; CDR3 protein: CASSRGNEQFF
clone size: few; V gene: TRBV14; D gene: -; J gene: TRBJ2-5; CDR3 DNA: TGTGCCAGCAGCAAAACAGGGTTTCGGTCCCAAGAGACCCAGTACTTC; CDR3 protein: CASSKTGFRSQETQYF
clone size: -; V gene: TRBV4-1; D gene: -; J gene: TRBJ2-7; CDR3 DNA: TGCGCCAGCAGCCAACATCCCCTCCCTTTATACGAGCAGTACTTC; CDR3 protein: CASSQHPLPLYEQYF
clone size: many; V gene: TRBV7-9; D gene: -; J gene: TRBJ1-1; CDR3 DNA: TGTGCCAGCAGCTCGTGGCTTGCTGAAGCTTTCTTT; CDR3 protein: CASSSWLAEAFF
clone size: many; V gene: TRBV12-3/TRBV12-4; D gene: TRBD2; J gene: TRBJ2-7; CDR3 DNA: TGTGCCAGCTCCCAGACTAGCGGGCCCTACGAGCAGTACTTC; CDR3 protein: CASSQTSGPYEQYF
clone size: few; V gene: TRBV24-1; D gene: TRBD1; J gene: TRBJ2-5; CDR3 DNA: TGTGCCACCAGTGATCCACTGACAGGGGGGGAGACCCAGTACTTC; CDR3 protein: CATSDPLTGGETQYF
clone size: -; V gene: TRBV6-4; D gene: -; J gene: TRBJ1-2; CDR3 DNA: TGTGCCAGCAGTGACCCTGAGGGAAGGGGCCAAGCTAACTATGGCTACACCTTC; CDR3 protein: CASSDPEGRGQANYGYTF
clone size: -; V gene: TRBV5-5; D gene: -; J gene: TRBJ2-7; CDR3 DNA: TGTGCCAGCAGCCTAACGGCCCGGAACTCCTACGAGCAGTACTTC; CDR3 protein: CASSLTARNSYEQYF
clone size: -; V gene: TRBV10-3; D gene: -; J gene: TRBJ2-1; CDR3 DNA: TGTGCCATCAGTGAGAGGGTGGATGAGCAGTTCTTC; CDR3 protein: CAISERVDEQFF
clone size: many; V gene: TRBV27; D gene: TRBD1; J gene: TRBJ2-7; CDR3 DNA: TGTGCCAGCAGTTACCGACAGGGTATGGTTCACGAGCAGTACTTC; CDR3 protein: CASSYRQGMVHEQYF
clone size: many; V gene: TRBV10-3; D gene: TRBD2; J gene: TRBJ2-1; CDR3 DNA: TGTGCCACTAGCCCGGGACTAGCGAGTAATGAGCAGTTCTTC; CDR3 protein: CATSPGLASNEQFF
clone size: -; V gene: TRBV6-6; D gene: -; J gene: TRBJ2-2; CDR3 DNA: TGTGCCAGCAGTTACGTTGCAGGGGGGAGCACCGGGGAGCTGTTTTTT; CDR3 protein: CASSYVAGGSTGELFF
clone size: few; V gene: TRBV10-3; D gene: -; J gene: TRBJ2-1; CDR3 DNA: TGTGCCATCAGTGAGTCGCTAGCGCCGACTTCTCAGTTCTTC; CDR3 protein: CAISESLAPTSQFF
clone size: many; V gene: TRBV6-1; D gene: TRBD1; J gene: TRBJ1-5; CDR3 DNA: TGTGCCAGCAGGACACCGACAGGGGTCAATCAGCCCCAGCATTTT; CDR3 protein: CASRTPTGVNQPQHF
clone size: few; V gene: TRBV6-5; D gene: -; J gene: TRBJ1-6; CDR3 DNA: TGTGCCAGCAGTTACTCGTCGGCCTCGAATTCACCCCTCCACTTT; CDR3 protein: CASSYSSASNSPLHF
clone size: few; V gene: TRBV20-1; D gene: -; J gene: TRBJ1-2; CDR3 DNA: TGCAGTGCTAGACAGGGGTTTGGCTACACCTTC; CDR3 protein: CSARQGFGYTF
clone size: -; V gene: TRBV15; D gene: -; J gene: TRBJ2-5; CDR3 DNA: TGTGCCACCAGCACAGATCGGGGTCGGCCCGAAGCTCACTTC; CDR3 protein: CATSTDRGRPEAHF
clone size: few; V gene: TRBV20-1; D gene: -; J gene: TRBJ2-5; CDR3 DNA: TGCAGTGCCCTTCCGAGACTTATGCCACAAGAGACCCAGTACTTC; CDR3 protein: CSALPRLMPQETQYF
clone size: many; V gene: TRBV18; D gene: -; J gene: TRBJ1-2; CDR3 DNA: TGTGCCAGCTCTCCGGACAAGAACTATGGCTACACCTTC; CDR3 protein: CASSPDKNYGYTF
clone size: -; V gene: TRBV20-1; D gene: TRBD1; J gene: TRBJ2-6; CDR3 DNA: TGCAGTGCTAGCCGGACAGGGGGCTCCTCCAACGTCCTGACTTTC; CDR3 protein: CSASRTGGSSNVLTF
clone size: -; V gene: TRBV27; D gene: TRBD2; J gene: TRBJ2-7; CDR3 DNA: TGTGCCAGCAGTACCGGGACTAGCGGGAGTTTCTTCGAGCAGTACTTC; CDR3 protein: CASSTGTSGSFFEQYF
clone size: -; V gene: TRBV7-2; D gene: TRBD2; J gene: TRBJ2-2; CDR3 DNA: TGTGCCAGCAGCTTAGCGGCGGGAGGTAGCTCCGGGGAGCTGTTTTTT; CDR3 protein: CASSLAAGGSSGELFF
clone size: many; V gene: TRBV6-5; D gene: -; J gene: TRBJ2-7; CDR3 DNA: TGTGCCAGCAGTTACTCGCGAGCAACCCTCGAGCAGTACTTC; CDR3 protein: CASSYSRATLEQYF
clone size: few; V gene: TRBV6-2/TRBV6-3; D gene: TRBD2; J gene: TRBJ2-1; CDR3 DNA: TGTGCCAGCAGTTACTCGGGGGCTAGCGGGAGTTTCTACAATGAGCAGTTCTTC; CDR3 protein: CASSYSGASGSFYNEQFF
clone size: few; V gene: TRBV7-9; D gene: TRBD1; J gene: TRBJ1-4; CDR3 DNA: TGTGCCAGCAGCTTAAAAATTGGCAGGGGGCAGGAAAAACTGTTTTTT; CDR3 protein: CASSLKIGRGQEKLFF
clone size: once; V gene: TRBV7-2; D gene: -; J gene: TRBJ1-1; CDR3 DNA: TGTGCCAGCAGCTTAGGCACGAGCTCTGAAGCTTTCTTT; CDR3 protein: CASSLGTSSEAFF
clone size: many; V gene: TRBV25-1; D gene: TRBD1; J gene: TRBJ1-2; CDR3 DNA: TGTGCCAGCAGTGACCGGACAGGGCCGGACTATGGCTACACCTTC; CDR3 protein: CASSDRTGPDYGYTF
clone size: -; V gene: TRBV7-9; D gene: TRBD1; J gene: TRBJ1-5; CDR3 DNA: TGTGCCAGCAGCTCATACAGGGGTAGCAATCAGCCCCAGCATTTT; CDR3 protein: CASSSYRGSNQPQHF
clone size: few; V gene: TRBV5-1; D gene: TRBD2; J gene: TRBJ2-3; CDR3 DNA: TGCGCCAGCAGCTTGGGGACTAGCGGGAGCTCAGATACGCGGTATTTT; CDR3 protein: CASSLGTSGSSDTRYF
clone size: many; V gene: TRBV7-9; D gene: -; J gene: TRBJ1-2; CDR3 DNA: TGTGCCAGCAGCCCGCGGACCGAGAACTATGGCTACACCTTC; CDR3 protein: CASSPRTENYGYTF
clone size: -; V gene: TRBV25-1; D gene: -; J gene: TRBJ2-7; CDR3 DNA: TGTGCCAGCAGTGACCCCAGGGCATCACTTTACGAGCAGTACTTC; CDR3 protein: CASSDPRASLYEQYF
clone size: -; V gene: TRBV6-1; D gene: -; J gene: TRBJ1-4; CDR3 DNA: TGTGCCAGCAGTGAACACAGACCTCTTAATGAAAAACTGTTTTTT; CDR3 protein: CASSEHRPLNEKLFF
clone size: many; V gene: TRBV5-1; D gene: -; J gene: TRBJ2-3; CDR3 DNA: TGCGCCAGCAGCTTGGCCACTGCGGAAACAGATACGCAGTATTTT; CDR3 protein: CASSLATAETDTQYF
clone size: many; V gene: TRBV10-2; D gene: TRBD1; J gene: TRBJ1-2; CDR3 DNA: TGCGCCAGCAGCGGGGGACAGGGTAGCTATGGCTACACCTTC; CDR3 protein: CASSGGQGSYGYTF
clone size: few; V gene: TRBV6-9; D gene: -; J gene: TRBJ2-1; CDR3 DNA: TGTGCCAGCAGTTACAGGGGAGGCCGGGGGAATGAGCAGTTCTTC; CDR3 protein: CASSYRGGRGNEQFF
clone size: many; V gene: TRBV12-3/TRBV12-4; D gene: -; J gene: TRBJ2-3; CDR3 DNA: TGTGCCAGCAGTTTAGTAGCGGCTTACCCTAGCACAGATACGCAGTATTTT; CDR3 protein: CASSLVAAYPSTDTQYF
clone size: -; V gene: TRBV11-2; D gene: TRBD2; J gene: TRBJ2-1; CDR3 DNA: TGTGCCAGCAGCGAATCAGTTAGGGAGGGAGGGAGCTACTACAATGAGCAGTTCTTC; CDR3 protein: CASSESVREGGSYYNEQFF
clone size: -; V gene: TRBV7-9; D gene: -; J gene: TRBJ2-7; CDR3 DNA: TGTGCCAGCAGCTTAGGGCGGGCTCCTTCCTACGAGCAGTACTTC; CDR3 protein: CASSLGRAPSYEQYF
clone size: -; V gene: TRBV19; D gene: -; J gene: TRBJ1-5; CDR3 DNA: TGTGCCAGTAGTATAGACCGGGGCCCCAATCAGCCCCAGCATTTT; CDR3 protein: CASSIDRGPNQPQHF
clone size: many; V gene: TRBV6-2/TRBV6-3; D gene: TRBD2; J gene: TRBJ2-5; CDR3 DNA: TGTGCCAGCAGTAAGCAACCGGGACTAGCGGGATCCCAAGAGACCCAGTACTTC; CDR3 protein: CASSKQPGLAGSQETQYF
clone size: -; V gene: TRBV25-1; D gene: -; J gene: TRBJ1-2; CDR3 DNA: TGTGCCAGCAGTGGCGGGACGAGTGGCTACACCTTC; CDR3 protein: CASSGGTSGYTF
clone size: many; V gene: TRBV12-3/TRBV12-4; D gene: -; J gene: TRBJ2-5; CDR3 DNA: TGTGCCAGCGGAAGCGATCAAGAGACCCAGTACTTC; CDR3 protein: CASGSDQETQYF
clone size: many; V gene: TRBV27; D gene: -; J gene: TRBJ2-3; CDR3 DNA: TGTGCCACTCGAGGGGGCTCCGGGGGGGATACGCAGTATTTT; CDR3 protein: CATRGGSGGDTQYF
clone size: many; V gene: TRBV3-1; D gene: -; J gene: TRBJ2-1; CDR3 DNA: TGTGCCAGCAGCCAAGCAGGACCCGGAGGCTATGAGCAGTTCTTC; CDR3 protein: CASSQAGPGGYEQFF
clone size: many; V gene: TRBV20-1; D gene: -; J gene: TRBJ2-4; CDR3 DNA: TGCAGTGCTAGACGATCACAAAGCGGGCGGAGAGCCAAAAACATTCAGTACTTC; CDR3 protein: CSARRSQSGRRAKNIQYF
clone size: -; V gene: TRBV5-1; D gene: TRBD2; J gene: TRBJ2-3; CDR3 DNA: TGCGCCAGCGGGCCCCAGACGGGAGGAGATACGCAGTATTTT; CDR3 protein: CASGPQTGGDTQYF
clone size: many; V gene: TRBV6-1; D gene: -; J gene: TRBJ1-2; CDR3 DNA: TGTGCCAGCAGCGATTTCCCCGCGAATGGCTACACCTTC; CDR3 protein: CASSDFPANGYTF